This TCR beta chain comes out of a study of OX40 agonist ivuxolimab in advanced cancers. The wider study: Patients receiving dose escalation had hepatocellular carcinoma, melanoma, renal cell or head and neck cancer. Study-level results: Some nonresponders additionally presented with little normalized T-cell clonal expansion. Within 6 weeks, CD4+ and CD8+ blood T cells expanded clonally at 0.1 to 3.0 mg/kg.

V lost 0 bases and J lost 5, with 13 bases in between. Per germline, CDR1 LNHDA and CDR2 SQIVND (reference sequence). The CDR3 loop spans 15 amino acids. Blood draws occurred at baseline, cycle 4 day 1, and cycle 7 day 1. This clone has only a few counts. Antigen: not known. Only in-frame clones appear in the TCRdb table, and some are missing; sequencing was by immunoSEQ multiplex PCR. Of 52,000 or so clones in the sample, 80% to 85% were seen once. The rearrangement links TRBV19 to TRBJ1-2, with D tentatively TRBD1 (6 bases). The sample in question was CD4+ or CD8+ T cells sorted from blood, obtained in a trial of the OX40 agonist ivuxolimab. This TCR was recovered from an adult with an advanced solid tumor such as melanoma, head and neck, liver or kidney cancer. DNA of the CDR3: TGTGCCAGTAGTATAGAGGCAGGGGATCCGTATGGCTACACCTTC. It codes for CASSIEAGDPYGYTF. Full variable domain (missing parts from reference TRBV19 and TRBJ1-2): DGGITQSPKYLFRKEGQNVTLSCEQNLNHDAMYWYRQDPGQGLRLIYYSQIVNDFQKGDIAEGYSVSREKKESFPLTVTSAQKNPTAFYLCASSIEAGDPYGYTFGSGTRLTVV.